The T cell receptor (beta chain) described here comes from a study of blood T cell repertoires in COVID-19. Clones were sequenced by immunoSEQ multiplex PCR, and TCRdb holds only the in-frame ones, with some missing. The sample has 150,000 to 200,000 clones; 88% are singletons. The clonotype was recovered from a man in his 60s with acute or convalescent COVID-19. The material sequenced was peripheral blood.

CDR3 bases: TGTGCCAGCTCACCGGAGGGGACCATGAACACTGAAGCTTTCTTT. Protein sequence: CASSPEGTMNTEAFF. The gene calls are TRBV18 and TRBJ1-1; D is possibly TRBD1 (5 bases). The CDR3 has 15 residues. Between the trimmed V and J ends, which lost 3 bases and 0 bases, there was a span of 11 bases. Germline assignment: CDR1 KGHSH and CDR2 LQKENI. Based on the CDR3 plus reference TRBV18 and TRBJ1-1, the full variable domain is NAGVMQNPRHLVRRRGQEARLRCSPMKGHSHVYWYRQLPEEGLKFMVYLQKENIIDESGMPKERFSAEFPKEGPSILRIQQVVRGDSAAYFCASSPEGTMNTEAFFGQGTRLTVV.